This T cell receptor (beta chain) derives from a study of human T cells and chemical hapten exposure. Study-wide context: Each patch test put 0.01% DPC on the upper back, and results were read at 6 days. Small pooled library volume differences mainly caused per-sample TCR yield variation.

TCRdb itself ran the RACE reads through MiXCR, one entry per CDR3 protein. In the table there are tens of thousands of distinct CDR3 sequences, roughly 9.8% of which are singletons. Trimming stripped 4 bases from V and 6 bases from J, with 11 bases between. Germline CDR1 and CDR2: MNHEY and SMNVEV (reference sequence). The CDR3 consists of 13 residues. This clonotype was seen a handful of times. Time point of the sample: pre-sensitization, week 0. Described treatment: therapeutic diphenylcyclopropenone sensitization with weekly scalp DPC. The starting material was whole blood, obtained in connection with sensitization to the hapten diphenylcyclopropenone (DPC). This TCR derives from a man aged 35 to 55 with alopecia areata. Some clones in this sample may be carry-over from other donors' samples. The chain recombines TRBV27 with TRBJ2-3; no firm D call. The CDR3 here is CASSWQAGDTQYF. DNA for the CDR3: TGTGCCAGCAGTTGGCAGGCTGGGGATACGCAGTATTTT.